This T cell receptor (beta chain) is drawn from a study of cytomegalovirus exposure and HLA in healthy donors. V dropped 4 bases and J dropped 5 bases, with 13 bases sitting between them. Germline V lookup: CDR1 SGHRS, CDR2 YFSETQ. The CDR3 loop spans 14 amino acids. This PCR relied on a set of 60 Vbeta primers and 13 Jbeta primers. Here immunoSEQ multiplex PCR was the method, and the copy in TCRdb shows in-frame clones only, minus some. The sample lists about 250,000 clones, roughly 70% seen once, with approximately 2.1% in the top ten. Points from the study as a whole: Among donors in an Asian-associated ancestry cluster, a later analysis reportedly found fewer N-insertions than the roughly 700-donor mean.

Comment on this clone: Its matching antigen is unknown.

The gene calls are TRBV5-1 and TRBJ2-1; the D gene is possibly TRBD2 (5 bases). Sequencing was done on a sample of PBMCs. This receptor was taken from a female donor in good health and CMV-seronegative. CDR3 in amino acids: CASSPTTRNNEQFF. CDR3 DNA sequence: TGCGCCAGCAGCCCCACTACTAGGAACAATGAGCAGTTCTTC.